This T cell receptor (beta chain) is drawn from a study of cytomegalovirus exposure and HLA in healthy donors. As for the donors, each was a healthy bone marrow donor. Use of 60 Vbeta and 13 Jbeta primers characterized the PCR. Libraries were prepared by immunoSEQ multiplex PCR; TCRdb keeps only in-frame clonotypes and omits some of them. The sample has 200,000 to 250,000 clones, 80% to 90% seen once. This CDR3 spans 18 amino acids. Trimming took 2 bases from V and 1 from J, leaving 15 bases between them. Germline CDR1 is SEHNR and CDR2 is FQNEAQ (reference sequence). The sample was PBMCs. This TCR was sampled from a girl aged 2 to 10 in good health and CMV-seronegative. The chain combines TRBV7-9 with TRBJ2-6; D gene unclear. Here the CDR3 reads CASSLLPGPRSGANVLTF. The CDR3 region has the DNA TGTGCCAGCAGCTTACTGCCAGGTCCCCGTTCTGGGGCCAACGTCCTGACTTTC.